This TCR beta chain derives from a study of technical replicates of blood from several donors. Using immunoSEQ multiplex PCR, the repertoire was profiled, and TCRdb retains in-frame clones only, with some absent. This table has almost 55,000 clones, 94% appearing once. V gave up 0 bases and J gave up 6 bases, with 12 bases separating them. CDR3 length: 15 amino acids. CDR1 is SGDLS, CDR2 YYNGEE, per germline. The chain employs TRBV9 and TRBJ2-2; D uncertain. Sequencing was carried out using T cells isolated from PBMCs. This receptor was taken from a human donor in good health. Here the CDR3 DNA reads TGTGCCAGCAGCGTAGACTCGGTTACGGCCGGGGAGCTGTTTTTT. Its protein product is CASSVDSVTAGELFF.